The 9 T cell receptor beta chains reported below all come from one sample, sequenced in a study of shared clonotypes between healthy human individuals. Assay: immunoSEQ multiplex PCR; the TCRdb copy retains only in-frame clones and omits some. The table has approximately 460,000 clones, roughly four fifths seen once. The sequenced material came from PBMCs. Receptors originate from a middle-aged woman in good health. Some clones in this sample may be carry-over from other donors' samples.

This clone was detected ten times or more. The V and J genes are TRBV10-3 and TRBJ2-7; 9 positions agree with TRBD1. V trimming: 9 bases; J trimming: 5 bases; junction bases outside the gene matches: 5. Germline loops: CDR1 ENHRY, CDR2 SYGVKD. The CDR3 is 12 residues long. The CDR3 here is CAIRQGEDEQYF. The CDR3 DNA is TGTGCCATACGACAGGGGGAGGACGAGCAGTACTTC.

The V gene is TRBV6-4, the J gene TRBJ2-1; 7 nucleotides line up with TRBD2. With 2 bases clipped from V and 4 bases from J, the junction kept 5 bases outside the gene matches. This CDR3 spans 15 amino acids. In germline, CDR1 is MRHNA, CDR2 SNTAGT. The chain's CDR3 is CASSDTGEGYNEQFF. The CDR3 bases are TGTGCCAGCAGTGACACGGGGGAGGGGTACAATGAGCAGTTCTTC.

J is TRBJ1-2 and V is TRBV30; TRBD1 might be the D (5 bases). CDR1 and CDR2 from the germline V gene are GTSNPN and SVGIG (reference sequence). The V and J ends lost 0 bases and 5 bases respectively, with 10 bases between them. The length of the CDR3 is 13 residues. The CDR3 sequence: CAWSVGHRYGYTF. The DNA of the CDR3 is TGTGCCTGGAGTGTTGGACACCGATATGGCTACACCTTC.

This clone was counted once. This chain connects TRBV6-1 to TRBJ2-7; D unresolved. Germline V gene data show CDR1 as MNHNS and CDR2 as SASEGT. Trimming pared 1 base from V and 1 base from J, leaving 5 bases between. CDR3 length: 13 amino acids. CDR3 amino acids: CASSEEPSYEQYF. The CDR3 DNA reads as TGTGCCAGCAGTGAAGAGCCTTCCTACGAGCAGTACTTC.

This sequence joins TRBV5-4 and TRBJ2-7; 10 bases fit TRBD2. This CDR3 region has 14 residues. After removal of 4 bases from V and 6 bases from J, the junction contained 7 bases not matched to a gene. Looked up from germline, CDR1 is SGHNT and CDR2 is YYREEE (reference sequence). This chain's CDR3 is CASSQAGLATEQYF. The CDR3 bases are TGTGCCAGCAGCCAGGCGGGACTAGCGACCGAGCAGTACTTC.

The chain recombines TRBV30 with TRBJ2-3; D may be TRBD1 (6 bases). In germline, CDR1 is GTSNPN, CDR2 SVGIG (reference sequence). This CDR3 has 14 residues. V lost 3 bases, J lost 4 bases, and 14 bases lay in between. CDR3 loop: CAWSVGGSADTQYF. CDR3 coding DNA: TGTGCCTGGAGCGTAGGGGGTTCCGCAGATACGCAGTATTTT.

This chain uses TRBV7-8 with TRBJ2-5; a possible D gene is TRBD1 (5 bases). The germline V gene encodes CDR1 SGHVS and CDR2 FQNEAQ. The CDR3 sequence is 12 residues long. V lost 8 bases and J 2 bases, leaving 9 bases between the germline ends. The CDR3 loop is CASGAVQETQYF. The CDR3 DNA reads TGTGCCAGCGGGGCGGTGCAAGAGACCCAGTACTTC.

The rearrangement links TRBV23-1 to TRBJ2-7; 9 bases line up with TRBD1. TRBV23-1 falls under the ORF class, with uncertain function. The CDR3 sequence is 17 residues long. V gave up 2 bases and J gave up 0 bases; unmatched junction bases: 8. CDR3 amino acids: CASSQKGQGHSSYEQYF. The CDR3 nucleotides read TGCGCCAGCAGTCAAAAGGGACAGGGACACAGCTCCTACGAGCAGTACTTC.

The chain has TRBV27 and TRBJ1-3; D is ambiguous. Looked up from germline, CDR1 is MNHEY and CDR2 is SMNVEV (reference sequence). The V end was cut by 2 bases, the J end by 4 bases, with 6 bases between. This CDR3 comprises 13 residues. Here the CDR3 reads CASSLRIGNTIYF. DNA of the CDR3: TGTGCCAGCAGTTTACGGATCGGAAACACCATATATTTT.